Following are 19 T cell receptor beta chains from one sample sequenced in a study of regulatory T cells in long-lasting Graves disease. Time point meaning: newly diagnosed GD, antithyroid drugs for less than 3 months. RNA from PBMCs was the source of the TCR library. According to the study, TCR beta libraries were built with iRepertoire HTBI primers and CDR3-region Arm-PCR. TCRdb reprocessed the multiplex PCR reads via MiXCR and lists one record per CDR3 protein. Of 360,000 or so distinct CDR3 sequences listed, 15% to 20% were seen once; the top ten hold around 20%. This sample was also put to use in a study of T cells in Graves' hyperthyroidism and ophthalmopathy.

Specimen: peripheral blood mononuclear cells (PBMCs), collected at new diagnosis, from a patient treated with antithyroid drugs. Receptor source: a young woman with Graves disease.

The table lists this clonotype with many counts. The chain is built from TRBV5-1 and TRBJ1-2; TRBD1 is a possible D gene (6 bases). V lost 4 bases and J lost 2, with 15 bases in between. CDR3 length equals 15 residues. CDR1 is SGHRS, CDR2 YFSETQ, per germline. The CDR3 region is CASSPRGAGNYGYTF. Written as DNA, the CDR3 is TGCGCCAGCAGCCCCAGGGGAGCAGGGAACTATGGCTACACCTTC.

This clonotype has ten or more counts. J is TRBJ2-7 and V is TRBV27, with 8 bases lining up with TRBD2. V shed 7 bases and J 4 bases; nucleotides not matched to a gene: 9. Per germline, CDR1 MNHEY and CDR2 SMNVEV (reference sequence). The CDR3 is made up of 14 amino acids. The CDR3 DNA is TGTGCCAGCACCCAGGTAGCGGGACCGTACGAGCAGTACTTC. It is translated as CASTQVAGPYEQYF.

The sample holds many counts of this clonotype. V gene TRBV3-1 combines with J gene TRBJ2-3, with 11 bases lining up with TRBD2. This CDR3 comprises 15 residues. J gave up 4 bases and V 4 bases, and 4 bases lay outside the gene matches. Germline CDR1 LGHDT, CDR2 YNNKEL (reference sequence). CDR3 in DNA: TGTGCCAGCAGCCGTAGCGGGGGGGCCCCAGATACGCAGTATTTT. This translates into CASSRSGGAPDTQYF.

The V call is TRBV2, the J call TRBJ2-7; 12 nucleotides line up with TRBD2. Trimming removed 2 bases from V and 4 bases from J; junction bases left unmatched: 9. The CDR3 is 17 residues long. The germline V gene has CDR1 SNHLY and CDR2 FYNNEI. As DNA, the CDR3 is TGTGCCAGCAGTGAAATCCTGGGACTAGCGGGCTCGTACGAGCAGTACTTC. Translating it yields CASSEILGLAGSYEQYF. The full variable domain, rest sourced from reference TRBV2 and TRBJ2-7, is EPEVTQTPSHQVTQMGQEVILRCVPISNHLYFYWYRQILGQKVEFLVSFYNNEISEKSEIFDDQFSVERPDGSNFTLKIRSTKLEDSAMYFCASSEILGLAGSYEQYFGPGTRLTVT.

This clonotype came up many times. This chain uses TRBV5-1 with TRBJ2-1; 7 bases map to TRBD1. V dropped 0 bases and J dropped 5; count of bases not matched to a gene: 5. The CDR3 totals 15 residues. Germline V gives CDR1 SGHRS, CDR2 YFSETQ. The CDR3 spells CASSLEGAGNNEQFF. The CDR3 region has the DNA TGCGCCAGCAGCTTGGAGGGGGCAGGGAACAATGAGCAGTTCTTC.

This clonotype has ten or more counts. This rearrangement joins TRBV11-2 to TRBJ2-3, with 8 bases identical to TRBD1. The ends lost 3 bases at V and 2 bases at J; junction bases unmatched: 4. Germline V lookup: CDR1 SGHAT, CDR2 FQNNGV. This CDR3 comprises 15 residues. CDR3 amino acids: CASSFGTGSTDTQYF. In DNA, the CDR3 is TGTGCCAGCAGCTTTGGGACAGGCTCCACAGATACGCAGTATTTT.

This clonotype was seen ten or more times. This sequence joins TRBV5-1 and TRBJ2-3; TRBD2 agrees at 7 bases. The CDR3 has 13 residues. V was clipped by 7 bases and J by 4 bases; unmatched bases: 6. CDR1 and CDR2 from the germline V gene are SGHRS and YFSETQ. The DNA for the CDR3 is TGCGCCAGCTCCATGGGGGGGGCAGATACGCAGTATTTT. Amino acids: CASSMGGADTQYF.

This clonotype has ten or more counts. The rearrangement links TRBV7-3 to TRBJ2-3, with D maybe TRBD1 (6 bases). CDR1 is SGHTA and CDR2 is FQGTGA in the germline V gene. V was cut by 5 bases and J by 2 bases, with 14 bases left in between. The CDR3 is made up of 15 amino acids. CDR3 nucleotides: TGTGCCAGCAGCCTCCAGGGGCCTCCCACAGATACGCAGTATTTT. Amino acid sequence: CASSLQGPPTDTQYF.

This clonotype was picked up many times. The J gene is TRBJ1-1, the V gene TRBV24-1, with D hard to call. Looked up from germline, CDR1 is KGHDR and CDR2 is SFDVKD. The V end was cut by 7 bases, the J end by 5 bases, with 13 bases between. The CDR3 runs to 13 residues. The CDR3 spells CATSQRSGTEAFF. CDR3 sequence (DNA): TGTGCCACCAGCCAGAGAAGTGGGACTGAAGCTTTCTTT.

The table lists this clonotype with a few counts. This chain uses TRBV27 with TRBJ1-1, with D unresolved. This CDR3 contains 11 residues. V lost 6 bases and J lost 6, with 8 bases in between. The V gene's germline CDR1 is MNHEY and CDR2 SMNVEV (reference sequence). This CDR3 reads CASRNRAEAFF. CDR3 coding DNA: TGTGCCAGCAGAAATAGGGCTGAAGCTTTCTTT.

The sample holds a few counts of this clonotype. This chain uses TRBV24-1 with TRBJ2-5, with no clear D. CDR1 is KGHDR, CDR2 SFDVKD, per germline. V was pared by 0 bases and J by 3 bases, with 13 bases between. The CDR3 is 16 residues long. The CDR3 DNA reads as TGTGCCACCAGTGATTTGAATGCAGGTTACGAAGAGACCCAGTACTTC. This sequence encodes CATSDLNAGYEETQYF.

The J gene is TRBJ1-2, the V gene TRBV9; D is perhaps TRBD1 (6 bases). There are 13 residues in the CDR3. V was pared by 0 bases and J by 6 bases, with 9 bases between. Germline CDR1 is SGDLS and CDR2 is YYNGEE. CDR3 sequence reads: CASSVEQGNGYTF. For the CDR3, the DNA is TGTGCCAGCAGCGTAGAACAGGGCAATGGCTACACCTTC.

A few counts support this clonotype. V and J are TRBV10-3 and TRBJ2-7, with 7 bases that match TRBD1. Germline CDR1 and CDR2: ENHRY and SYGVKD. The CDR3 has 12 amino acids. V dropped 3 bases and J dropped 4; count of bases not matched to a gene: 0. The CDR3 region is CAISEQGYEQYF. The CDR3, as DNA: TGTGCCATCAGTGAACAGGGGTACGAGCAGTACTTC.

This sequence joins TRBV5-4 and TRBJ2-7; D possibly corresponds to TRBD2 (6 bases). Germline CDR1 is SGHNT and CDR2 is YYREEE (reference sequence). Trimming took off 4 bases at V and 3 bases at J, with 11 bases between the two ends. The CDR3 contains 13 residues. This CDR3 reads CASSHAGRYEQYF. DNA for the CDR3: TGTGCCAGCAGCCACGCGGGGCGCTACGAGCAGTACTTC.

This clonotype has ten or more counts. V gene TRBV6-1 combines with J gene TRBJ1-5, with TRBD1 identical over 8 bases. The trim removed 7 bases at V and 4 bases at J, leaving 6 bases unmatched. The CDR3 sequence is 14 residues long. Looked up from germline, CDR1 is MNHNS and CDR2 is SASEGT. The CDR3 bases are TGTGCCAGCAACCGGCAGGGGGCTAATCAGCCCCAGCATTTT. Translating gives CASNRQGANQPQHF.

This clonotype appeared many times. This chain connects TRBV6-8 to TRBJ2-5; 7 bases line up with TRBD1. Germline CDR1 is MNHGY and CDR2 is SAAAGT. The length of the CDR3 is 15 residues. With 2 bases clipped from V and 0 bases from J, the junction kept 3 bases outside the gene matches. The CDR3 sequence: CASSYTGQDQETQYF. CDR3 coding DNA: TGTGCCAGCAGTTACACCGGACAGGACCAAGAGACCCAGTACTTC.

A remark on this clonotype: A junction boundary mismatches the germline segment, possibly from a read error. This sequence joins TRBV5-1 and TRBJ2-1; 16 nucleotides line up with TRBD2. The germline CDR1 and CDR2 sequences are SGHRS and YFSETQ. CDR3 length: 22 residues. The CDR3 coding sequence is TGTGCCAGCAGCGTGAGGAGCTACGGGACTAGCGGGAGGGCCGGATCGTACAATGAGCAGTTCTTC. Protein: CASSVRSYGTSGRAGSYNEQFF. Based on the CDR3 plus reference TRBV5-1 and TRBJ2-1, the full variable domain is KAGVTQTPRYLIKTRGQQVTLSCSPISGHRSVSWYQQTPGQGLQFLFEYFSETQRNKGNFPGRFSGRQFSNSRSEMNVSTLELGDSALYLCASSVRSYGTSGRAGSYNEQFFGPGTRLTVL.

This clonotype has ten or more counts. The chain is built from TRBV12-3 or TRBV12-4 and TRBJ2-1; D might be TRBD1 or TRBD2, each matching 6 bases. The V end lost 10 bases, the J end lost 2 bases, and 12 bases lay between the germline ends. The CDR3 has 13 amino acids. The CDR3 is CANLRGPYNEQFF. In DNA form, the CDR3 reads TGTGCCAACCTCCGGGGGCCCTACAATGAGCAGTTCTTC.

This clonotype has a count of ten or more. The chain links TRBV6-1 to TRBJ2-2; D could derive from TRBD1 or TRBD2 (5 bases each). V shed 1 base and J shed 3 bases, with 9 bases lying between them. CDR1 is MNHNS and CDR2 is SASEGT in the germline V gene. The CDR3 contains 15 residues. In DNA, the CDR3 is TGTGCCAGCAGTGAAGTTGAGGGGTACACCGGGGAGCTGTTTTTT. Its protein product is CASSEVEGYTGELFF.